This TCR beta chain was identified during a study of T cells expressing NK-cell markers. This CDR3 comprises 18 residues. Germline CDR1 reads KGHDR; CDR2 reads SFDVKD. TCRdb reworked the 5' RACE reads into one entry per CDR3 protein, no DNA. With about 150,000 distinct CDR3 sequences in the sample, the ten largest clones hold around a third. The rearrangement uses TRBV24-1 and TRBJ2-1; the TCRdb call, TRBD1, lacks DNA for checking. Sequencing used blood T cells: a sorted CD56 or NKG2C T cell subset, CD4+ or CD8+ T cells, or bulk PBMC T cells (not recorded which). This receptor was identified in a woman between 50 and 59 years old in good health. The CDR3 region is CATSDFPDRAESYNEQFF.